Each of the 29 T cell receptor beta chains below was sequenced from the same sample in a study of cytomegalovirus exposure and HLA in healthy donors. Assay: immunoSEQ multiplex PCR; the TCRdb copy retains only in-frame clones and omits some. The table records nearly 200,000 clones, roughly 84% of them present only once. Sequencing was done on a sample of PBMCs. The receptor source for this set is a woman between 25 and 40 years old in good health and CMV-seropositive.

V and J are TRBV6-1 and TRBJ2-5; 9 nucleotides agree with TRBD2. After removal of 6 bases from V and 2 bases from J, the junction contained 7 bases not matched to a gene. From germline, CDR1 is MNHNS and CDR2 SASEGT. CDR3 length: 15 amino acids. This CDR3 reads CASRTSGGPQETQYF. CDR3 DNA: TGTGCCAGCAGGACTAGCGGAGGGCCACAAGAGACCCAGTACTTC.

CDR3 coding DNA: TGTGCCAGCAGAGACGCAGGGGACCAGCCCCAGCATTTT. This codes for CASRDAGDQPQHF. This chain uses TRBV6-1 with TRBJ1-5; D perhaps matches TRBD1 (6 bases). With 6 bases removed from V and 7 bases from J, the gap between germline ends came to 13 bases. The CDR3 length is 13 residues. Germline CDR1 MNHNS, CDR2 SASEGT.

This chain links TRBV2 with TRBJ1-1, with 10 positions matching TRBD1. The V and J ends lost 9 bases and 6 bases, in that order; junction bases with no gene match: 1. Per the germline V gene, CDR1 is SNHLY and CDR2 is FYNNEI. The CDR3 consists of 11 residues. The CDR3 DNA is TGTGCCAGAGGGACAGGGGCTGAAGCTTTCTTT. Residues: CARGTGAEAFF.

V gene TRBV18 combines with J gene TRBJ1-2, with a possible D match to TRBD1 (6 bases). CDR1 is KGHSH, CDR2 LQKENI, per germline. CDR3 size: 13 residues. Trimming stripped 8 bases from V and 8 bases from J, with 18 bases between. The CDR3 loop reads CASRPQGVLGYTF. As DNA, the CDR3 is TGTGCCAGCCGCCCACAGGGCGTTTTAGGCTACACCTTC.

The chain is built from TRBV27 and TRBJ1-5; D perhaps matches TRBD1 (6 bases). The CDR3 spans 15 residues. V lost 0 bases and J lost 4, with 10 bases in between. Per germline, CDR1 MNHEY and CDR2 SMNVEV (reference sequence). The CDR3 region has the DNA TGTGCCAGCAGTTTATCACAGGGACGTAATCAGCCCCAGCATTTT. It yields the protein CASSLSQGRNQPQHF.

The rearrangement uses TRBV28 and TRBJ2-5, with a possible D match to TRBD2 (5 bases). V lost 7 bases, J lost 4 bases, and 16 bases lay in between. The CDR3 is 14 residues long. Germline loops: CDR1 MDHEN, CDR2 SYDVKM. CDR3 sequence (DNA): TGTGCCAGCATTCCTGCCTGGGGAGTAGAGACCCAGTACTTC. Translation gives CASIPAWGVETQYF.

The CDR3 reads CASSKRESTDTQYF. In DNA form, the CDR3 reads TGTGCCAGCAGTAAACGGGAGAGCACAGATACGCAGTATTTT. The J gene is TRBJ2-3, the V gene TRBV7-9; tentative D call: TRBD2 (6 bases). V was shortened by 6 bases and J by 0 bases, with 10 bases between the two germline ends. Germline V lookup: CDR1 SEHNR, CDR2 FQNEAQ (reference sequence). CDR3 length: 14 residues. The whole variable domain, remainder taken from reference TRBV7-9 and TRBJ2-3, is DTGVSQNPRHKITKRGQNVTFRCDPISEHNRLYWYRQTLGQGPEFLTYFQNEAQLEKSRLLSDRFSAERPKGSFSTLEIQRTEQGDSAMYLCASSKRESTDTQYFGPGTRLTVL.

CDR3 loop: CASSLLGGSDGYTF. Written as DNA, the CDR3 is TGTGCCAGCAGCTTATTAGGGGGATCAGATGGCTACACCTTC. The J gene is TRBJ1-2, the V gene TRBV7-3, with a tentative D call TRBD1 (6 bases). Per the germline V gene, CDR1 is SGHTA and CDR2 is FQGTGA. This CDR3 has 14 residues. V lost 2 bases to trimming and J lost 6 bases, with 13 bases between them.

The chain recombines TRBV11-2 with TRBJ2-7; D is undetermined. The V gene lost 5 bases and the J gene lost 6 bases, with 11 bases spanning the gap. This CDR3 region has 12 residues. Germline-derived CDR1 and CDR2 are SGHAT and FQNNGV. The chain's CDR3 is CASSPTAIEQYF. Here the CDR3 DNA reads TGTGCCAGCAGCCCCACCGCGATCGAGCAGTACTTC.

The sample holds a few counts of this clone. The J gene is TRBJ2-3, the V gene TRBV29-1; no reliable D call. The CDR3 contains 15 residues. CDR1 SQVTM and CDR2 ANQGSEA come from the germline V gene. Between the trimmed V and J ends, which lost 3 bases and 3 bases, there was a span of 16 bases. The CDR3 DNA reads TGCAGCGTTGAGGTGACAAGGTCTGGAACAGATACGCAGTATTTT. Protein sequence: CSVEVTRSGTDTQYF.

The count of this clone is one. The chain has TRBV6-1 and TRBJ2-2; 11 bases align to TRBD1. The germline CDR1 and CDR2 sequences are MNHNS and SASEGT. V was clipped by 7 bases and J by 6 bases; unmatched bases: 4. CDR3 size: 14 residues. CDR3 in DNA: TGTGCCAGCACCGGGACAGGGGGTTCCGGGGAGCTGTTTTTT. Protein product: CASTGTGGSGELFF.

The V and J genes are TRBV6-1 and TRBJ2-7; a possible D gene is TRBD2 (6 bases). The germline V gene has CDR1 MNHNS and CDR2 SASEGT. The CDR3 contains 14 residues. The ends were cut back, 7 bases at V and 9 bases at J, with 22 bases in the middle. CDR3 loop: CASIGTDRLKGQYF. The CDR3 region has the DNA TGTGCCAGCATCGGGACTGACCGGCTCAAGGGGCAGTACTTC.

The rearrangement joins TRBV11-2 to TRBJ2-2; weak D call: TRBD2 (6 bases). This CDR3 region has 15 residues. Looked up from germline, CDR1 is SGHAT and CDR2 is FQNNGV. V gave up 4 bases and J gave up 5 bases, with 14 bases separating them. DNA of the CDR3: TGTGCCAGCAGCTCCGGGACTTACCTAACCGGGGAGCTGTTTTTT. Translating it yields CASSSGTYLTGELFF. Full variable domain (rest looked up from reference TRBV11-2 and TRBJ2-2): EAGVAQSPRYKIIEKRQSVAFWCNPISGHATLYWYQQILGQGPKLLIQFQNNGVVDDSQLPKDRFSAERLKGVDSTLKIQPAKLEDSAVYLCASSSGTYLTGELFFGEGSRLTVL.

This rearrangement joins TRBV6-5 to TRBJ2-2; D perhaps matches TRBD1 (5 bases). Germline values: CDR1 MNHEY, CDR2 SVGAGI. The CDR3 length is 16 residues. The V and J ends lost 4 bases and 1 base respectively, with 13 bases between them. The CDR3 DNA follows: TGTGCCAGCAGTTGGGGCAGCAGCCTGAACACCGGGGAGCTGTTTTTT. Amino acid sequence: CASSWGSSLNTGELFF.

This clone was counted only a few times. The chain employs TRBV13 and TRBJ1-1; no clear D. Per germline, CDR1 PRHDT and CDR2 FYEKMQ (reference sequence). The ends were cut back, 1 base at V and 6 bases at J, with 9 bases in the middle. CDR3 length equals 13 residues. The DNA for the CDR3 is TGTGCCAGCAGCTTAGTTGCGTTCCCTGAAGCTTTCTTT. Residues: CASSLVAFPEAFF.

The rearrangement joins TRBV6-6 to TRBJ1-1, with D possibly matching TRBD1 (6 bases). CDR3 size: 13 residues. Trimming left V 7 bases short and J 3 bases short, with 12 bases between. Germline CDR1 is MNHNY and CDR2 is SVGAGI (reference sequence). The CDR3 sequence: CASNNRDDTEAFF. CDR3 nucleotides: TGTGCCAGCAACAACAGGGACGACACTGAAGCTTTCTTT.

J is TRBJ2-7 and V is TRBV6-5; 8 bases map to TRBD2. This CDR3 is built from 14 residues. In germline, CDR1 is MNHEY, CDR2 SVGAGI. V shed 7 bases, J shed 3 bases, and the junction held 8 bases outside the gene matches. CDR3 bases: TGTGCCAGCAACCGCGGGGGGCGCGTCTACGAGCAGTACTTC. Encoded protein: CASNRGGRVYEQYF.

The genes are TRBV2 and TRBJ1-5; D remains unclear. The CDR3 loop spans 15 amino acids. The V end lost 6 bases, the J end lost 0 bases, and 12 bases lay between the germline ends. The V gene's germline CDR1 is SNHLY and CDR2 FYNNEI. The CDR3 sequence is CASSVTVPSNQPQHF. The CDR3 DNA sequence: TGTGCCAGCAGCGTTACAGTTCCTAGCAATCAGCCCCAGCATTTT.

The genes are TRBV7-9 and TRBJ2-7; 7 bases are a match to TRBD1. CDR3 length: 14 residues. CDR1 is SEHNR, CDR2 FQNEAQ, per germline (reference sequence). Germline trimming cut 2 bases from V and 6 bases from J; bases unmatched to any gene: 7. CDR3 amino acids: CASSLFGTAVEQYF. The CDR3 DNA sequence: TGTGCCAGCAGCTTATTTGGGACAGCCGTCGAGCAGTACTTC.

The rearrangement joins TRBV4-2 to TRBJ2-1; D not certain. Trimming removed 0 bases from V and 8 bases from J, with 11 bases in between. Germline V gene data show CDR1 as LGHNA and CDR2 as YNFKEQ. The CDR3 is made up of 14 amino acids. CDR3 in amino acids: CASSQDRRSYEQFF. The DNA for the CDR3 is TGTGCCAGCAGCCAAGATCGGAGAAGTTATGAGCAGTTCTTC.

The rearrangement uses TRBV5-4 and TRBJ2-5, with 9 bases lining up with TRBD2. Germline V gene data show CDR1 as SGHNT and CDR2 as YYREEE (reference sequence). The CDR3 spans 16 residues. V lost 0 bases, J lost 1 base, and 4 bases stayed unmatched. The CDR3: CASSLAGSGGQETQYF. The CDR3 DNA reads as TGTGCCAGCAGCTTGGCGGGTAGCGGGGGCCAAGAGACCCAGTACTTC.

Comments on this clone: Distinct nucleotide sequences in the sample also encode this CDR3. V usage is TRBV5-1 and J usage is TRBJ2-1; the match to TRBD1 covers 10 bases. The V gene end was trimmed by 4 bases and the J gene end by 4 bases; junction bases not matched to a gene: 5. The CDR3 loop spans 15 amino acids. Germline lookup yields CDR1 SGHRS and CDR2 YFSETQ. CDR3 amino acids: CASSPTGGSYNEQFF. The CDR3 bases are TGCGCCAGCAGCCCGACAGGGGGCTCTTACAATGAGCAGTTCTTC.

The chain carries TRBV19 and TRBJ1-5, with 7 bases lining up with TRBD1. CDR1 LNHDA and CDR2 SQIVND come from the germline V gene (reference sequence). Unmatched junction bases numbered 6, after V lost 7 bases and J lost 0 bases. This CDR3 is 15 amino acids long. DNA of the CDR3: TGTGCCAGTACCCCGGACAGGTATAGCAATCAGCCCCAGCATTTT. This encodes CASTPDRYSNQPQHF.

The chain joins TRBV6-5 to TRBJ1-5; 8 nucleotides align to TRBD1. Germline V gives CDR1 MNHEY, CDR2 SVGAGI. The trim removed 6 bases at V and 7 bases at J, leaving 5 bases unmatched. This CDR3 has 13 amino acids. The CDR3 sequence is CASSLGQAQPQHF. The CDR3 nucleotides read TGTGCCAGCAGCCTGGGACAGGCCCAGCCCCAGCATTTT.

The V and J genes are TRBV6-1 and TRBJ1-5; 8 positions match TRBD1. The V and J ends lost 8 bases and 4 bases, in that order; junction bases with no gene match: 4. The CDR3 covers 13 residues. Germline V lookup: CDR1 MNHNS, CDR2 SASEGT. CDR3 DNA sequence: TGTGCCAGCGAAAGACAGGGGAATCAGCCCCAGCATTTT. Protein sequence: CASERQGNQPQHF.

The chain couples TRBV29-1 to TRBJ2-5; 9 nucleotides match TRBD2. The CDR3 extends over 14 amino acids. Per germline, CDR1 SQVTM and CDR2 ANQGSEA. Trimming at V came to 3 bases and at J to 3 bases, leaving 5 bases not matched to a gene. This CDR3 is CSVEPSGMEETQYF. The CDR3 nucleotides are TGCAGCGTTGAGCCTAGCGGGATGGAAGAGACCCAGTACTTC.

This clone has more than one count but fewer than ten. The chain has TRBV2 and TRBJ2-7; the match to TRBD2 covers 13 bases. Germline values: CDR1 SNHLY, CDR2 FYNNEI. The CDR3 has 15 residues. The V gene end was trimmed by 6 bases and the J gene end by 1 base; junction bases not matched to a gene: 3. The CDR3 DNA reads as TGTGCCAGCAGCCCGACTAGCGGGAGGTCCTACGAGCAGTACTTC. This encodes CASSPTSGRSYEQYF.

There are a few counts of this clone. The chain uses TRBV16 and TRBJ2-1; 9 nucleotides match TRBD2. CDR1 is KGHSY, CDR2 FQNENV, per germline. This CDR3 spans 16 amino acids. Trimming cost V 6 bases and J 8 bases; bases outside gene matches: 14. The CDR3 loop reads CASSLRAGLAGDEQFF. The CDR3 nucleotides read TGTGCCAGCAGTTTAAGAGCGGGACTAGCAGGGGATGAGCAGTTCTTC.

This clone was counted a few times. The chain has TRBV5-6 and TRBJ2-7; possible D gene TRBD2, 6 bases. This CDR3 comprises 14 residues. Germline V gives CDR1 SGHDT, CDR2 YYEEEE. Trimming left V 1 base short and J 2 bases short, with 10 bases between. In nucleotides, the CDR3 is TGTGCCAGCAGCTTGTTGGGGGGACCCTACGAGCAGTACTTC. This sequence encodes CASSLLGGPYEQYF. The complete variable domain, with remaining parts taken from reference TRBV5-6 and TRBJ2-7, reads DAGVTQSPTHLIKTRGQQVTLRCSPKSGHDTVSWYQQALGQGPQFIFQYYEEEERQRGNFPDRFSGHQFPNYSSELNVNALLLGDSALYLCASSLLGGPYEQYFGPGTRLTVT.